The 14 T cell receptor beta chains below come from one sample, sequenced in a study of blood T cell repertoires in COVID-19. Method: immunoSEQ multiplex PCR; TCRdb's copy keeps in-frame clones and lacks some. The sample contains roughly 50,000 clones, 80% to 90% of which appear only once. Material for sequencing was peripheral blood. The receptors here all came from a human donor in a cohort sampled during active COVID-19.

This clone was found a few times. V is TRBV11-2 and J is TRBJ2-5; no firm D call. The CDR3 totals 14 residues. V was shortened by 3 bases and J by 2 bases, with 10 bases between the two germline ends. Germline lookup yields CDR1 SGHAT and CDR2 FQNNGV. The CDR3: CASSFTWPQETQYF. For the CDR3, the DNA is TGTGCCAGCAGCTTCACCTGGCCGCAAGAGACCCAGTACTTC.

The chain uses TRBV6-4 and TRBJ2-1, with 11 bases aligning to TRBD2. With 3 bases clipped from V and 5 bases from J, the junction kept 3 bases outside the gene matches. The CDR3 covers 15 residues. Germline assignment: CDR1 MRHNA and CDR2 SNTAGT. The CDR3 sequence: CASSETSGVNNEQFF. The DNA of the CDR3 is TGTGCCAGCAGTGAGACTAGCGGGGTAAACAATGAGCAGTTCTTC.

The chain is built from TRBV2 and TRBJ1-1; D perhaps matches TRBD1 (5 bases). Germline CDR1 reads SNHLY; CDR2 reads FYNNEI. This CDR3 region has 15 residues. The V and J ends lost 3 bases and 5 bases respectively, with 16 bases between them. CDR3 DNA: TGTGCCAGCAGTGATTGGTCAGGTGGGGCAACTGAAGCTTTCTTT. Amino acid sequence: CASSDWSGGATEAFF. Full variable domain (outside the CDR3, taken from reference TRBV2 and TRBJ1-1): EPEVTQTPSHQVTQMGQEVILRCVPISNHLYFYWYRQILGQKVEFLVSFYNNEISEKSEIFDDQFSVERPDGSNFTLKIRSTKLEDSAMYFCASSDWSGGATEAFFGQGTRLTVV.

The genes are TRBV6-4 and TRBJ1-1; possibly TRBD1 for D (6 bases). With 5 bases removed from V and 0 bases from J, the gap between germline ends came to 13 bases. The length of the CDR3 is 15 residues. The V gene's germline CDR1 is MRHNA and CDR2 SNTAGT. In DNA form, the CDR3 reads TGTGCCAGCAGTTACAGGGTTCGAGTGAACACTGAAGCTTTCTTT. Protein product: CASSYRVRVNTEAFF.

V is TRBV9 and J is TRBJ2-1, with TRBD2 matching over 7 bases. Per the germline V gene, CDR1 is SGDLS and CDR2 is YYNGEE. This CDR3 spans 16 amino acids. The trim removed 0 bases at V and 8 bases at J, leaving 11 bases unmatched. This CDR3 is CASSVVSQRGDDEQFF. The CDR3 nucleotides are TGTGCCAGCAGCGTAGTATCCCAGCGGGGTGACGATGAGCAGTTCTTC.

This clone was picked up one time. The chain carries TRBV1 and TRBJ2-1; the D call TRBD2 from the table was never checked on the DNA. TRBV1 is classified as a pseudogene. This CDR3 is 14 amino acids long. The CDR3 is CTSRAGGPDNEQFF. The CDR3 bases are TGCACCAGCAGAGCGGGGGGGCCGGACAATGAGCAGTTCTTC.

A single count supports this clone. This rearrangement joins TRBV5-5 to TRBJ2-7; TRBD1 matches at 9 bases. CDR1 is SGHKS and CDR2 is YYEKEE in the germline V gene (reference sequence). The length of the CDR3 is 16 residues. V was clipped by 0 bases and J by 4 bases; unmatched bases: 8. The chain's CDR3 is CASSLEYGTGIYEQYF. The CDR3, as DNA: TGTGCCAGCAGCTTGGAGTATGGGACAGGGATTTACGAGCAGTACTTC.

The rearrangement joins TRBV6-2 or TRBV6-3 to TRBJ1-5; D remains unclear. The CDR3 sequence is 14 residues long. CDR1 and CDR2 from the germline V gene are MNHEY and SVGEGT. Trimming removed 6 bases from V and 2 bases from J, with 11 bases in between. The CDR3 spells CASSQPRGNQPQHF. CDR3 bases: TGTGCCAGCAGCCAGCCTCGGGGCAATCAGCCCCAGCATTTT.

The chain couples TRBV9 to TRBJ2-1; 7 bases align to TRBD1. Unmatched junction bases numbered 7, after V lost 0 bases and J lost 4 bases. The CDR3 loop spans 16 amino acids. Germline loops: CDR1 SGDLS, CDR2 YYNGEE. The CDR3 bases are TGTGCCAGCAGCGTAGCTGGGCAGGGGGTATACAATGAGCAGTTCTTC. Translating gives CASSVAGQGVYNEQFF.

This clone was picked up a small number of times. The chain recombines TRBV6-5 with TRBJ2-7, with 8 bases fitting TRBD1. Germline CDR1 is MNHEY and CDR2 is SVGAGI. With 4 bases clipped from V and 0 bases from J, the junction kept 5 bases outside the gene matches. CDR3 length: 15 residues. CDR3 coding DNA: TGTGCCAGCAGTTCCCACGGGACAGGCTCCTACGAGCAGTACTTC. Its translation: CASSSHGTGSYEQYF.

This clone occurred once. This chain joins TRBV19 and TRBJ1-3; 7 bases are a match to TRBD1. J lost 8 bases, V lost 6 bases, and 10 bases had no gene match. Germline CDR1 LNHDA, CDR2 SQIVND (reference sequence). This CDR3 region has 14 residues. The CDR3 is CASRGTSTGDTIYF. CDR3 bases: TGTGCCAGTAGGGGCACCTCCACAGGGGACACCATATATTTT.

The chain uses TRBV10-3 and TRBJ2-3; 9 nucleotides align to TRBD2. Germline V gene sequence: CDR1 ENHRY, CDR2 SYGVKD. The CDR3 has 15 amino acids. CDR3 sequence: CASGGGGAFAATQYF. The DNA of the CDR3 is TGTGCTAGTGGGGGCGGGGGGGCCTTCGCGGCTACGCAGTATTTT.

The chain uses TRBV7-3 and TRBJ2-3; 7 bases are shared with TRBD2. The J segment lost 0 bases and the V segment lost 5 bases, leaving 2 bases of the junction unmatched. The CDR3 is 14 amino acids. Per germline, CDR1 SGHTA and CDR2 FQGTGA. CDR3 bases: TGTGCCAGCAGCCCGGGACTAAGCACAGATACGCAGTATTTT. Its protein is CASSPGLSTDTQYF.

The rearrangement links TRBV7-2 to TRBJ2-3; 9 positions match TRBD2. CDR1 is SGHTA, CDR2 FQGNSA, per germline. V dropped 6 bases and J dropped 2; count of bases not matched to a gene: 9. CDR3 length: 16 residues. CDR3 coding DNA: TGTGCCAGCAGAAGGCGGCGGGGGGGAAACACAGATACGCAGTATTTT. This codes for CASRRRRGGNTDTQYF.